Here is one T cell receptor (beta chain) with its context. Its antigen is unknown. V lost 4 bases and J 6 bases, leaving 18 bases between the germline ends. The CDR3 loop spans 16 amino acids. Looked up from germline, CDR1 is MNHNS and CDR2 is SASEGT. The sample comes from a study of Tregs in tolerant kidney transplant recipients. As for the study in general: Mixed chimerism was transient after nonmyeloablative marrow transplants from related graft donors. Findings and caveats of the study: Findings come from small patient numbers and require larger validation. Biological reproducibility was not directly addressed in this study.

CD4+CD25+CD127- Tregs, CD4+CD25- non-Tregs, CD4 and CD8 cells were sorted. Libraries were prepared by immunoSEQ multiplex PCR; TCRdb keeps only in-frame clonotypes and omits some of them. The data contain 62,000 or so clones, less than 98% of them singletons. This TCR was sampled from a human donor who received a combined kidney and bone marrow transplant. The chain joins TRBV6-1 to TRBJ2-2; D is perhaps TRBD1 (6 bases). The specimen was Tregs from blood, collected before the transplant. The CDR3 loop is CASSAYRADLAGELFF. The CDR3 DNA sequence: TGTGCCAGCAGTGCCTACAGGGCCGACTTGGCCGGGGAGCTGTTTTTT.